The entry below gives a single TCR beta chain sequence along with its context. This sample was included in a study of shared clonotypes between healthy human individuals. The J segment lost 9 bases and the V segment lost 5 bases, leaving 9 bases of the junction unmatched. This CDR3 comprises 15 residues. Germline loops: CDR1 SEHNR, CDR2 FQNEAQ (reference sequence). Data came from immunoSEQ multiplex PCR; TCRdb stores just in-frame clones and leaves some out. The table records 2 million to 2.5 million clones, just under 95% of them present only once. The J gene is TRBJ1-6, the V gene TRBV7-9; 8 bases match TRBD1. The clonotype was recovered from a man between 18 and 35 years old in good health. Some clones in this sample may be carry-over from other donors' samples. The sequenced sample was naive CD4+ T cells from PBMCs. Noted subset: CD45RA+ positively selected. The CDR3 region has the DNA TGTGCCAGCAGCCCGGAGACAGGGGTTAGTTCACCCCTCCACTTT. It encodes CASSPETGVSSPLHF.